One and the same sample provided the 27 T cell receptor beta chains below, sequenced in a study of shared clonotypes between healthy human individuals. Cells designated naive CD8 were CD45RO-negative and were positively selected for CCR7, with terminally differentiated effector memory CD45RA+ cells excluded. Method: immunoSEQ multiplex PCR; TCRdb's copy keeps in-frame clones and lacks some. The sample has around 620,000 clones, 85% to 95% seen once. What was sequenced was naive CD8+ T cells sorted from blood. All receptors derive from a woman aged 30 to 39 in good health.

The rearrangement links TRBV19 to TRBJ2-1, with 7 bases matching TRBD2. This CDR3 spans 15 amino acids. In germline, CDR1 is LNHDA, CDR2 SQIVND (reference sequence). The V segment lost 3 bases and the J segment 2 bases; nucleotides outside the gene matches: 4. DNA of the CDR3: TGTGCCAGTAGTATTCAAAGCGGGACCTACAATGAGCAGTTCTTC. Encoded protein: CASSIQSGTYNEQFF.

The genes are TRBV27 and TRBJ1-5; possibly TRBD1 for D (5 bases). V dropped 1 base and J dropped 3 bases, with 10 bases sitting between them. The CDR3 sequence is 15 residues long. Germline CDR1 MNHEY, CDR2 SMNVEV (reference sequence). The CDR3 sequence is CASSLFWGPNQPQHF. The CDR3 DNA reads TGTGCCAGCAGTTTATTCTGGGGACCCAATCAGCCCCAGCATTTT.

The J gene is TRBJ2-1, the V gene TRBV5-5; 10 positions match TRBD2. Germline V gene sequence: CDR1 SGHKS, CDR2 YYEKEE (reference sequence). There are 16 residues in the CDR3. With V trimmed by 3 bases and J by 2 bases, 5 bases remained unmatched. The chain's CDR3 is CASSSSGRAPYNEQFF. CDR3 DNA: TGTGCCAGCAGCTCAAGCGGGAGGGCTCCCTACAATGAGCAGTTCTTC.

This clone showed up just once. The chain uses TRBV6-5 and TRBJ2-1, with no clear D. In germline, CDR1 is MNHEY, CDR2 SVGAGI. V shed 4 bases and J shed 0 bases, with 10 bases lying between them. The CDR3 runs 15 residues. CDR3 DNA sequence: TGTGCCAGCAGTTTAAAAATAAGCTCCTACAATGAGCAGTTCTTC. It codes for CASSLKISSYNEQFF.

This chain links TRBV12-2 with TRBJ2-6. TRBV12-2 is classified as a pseudogene. CDR3 size: 18 residues. CDR3 residues: CASRYGLSTQSRANVLTF. DNA for the CDR3: TGTGCAAGTCGCTACGGCCTCTCCACACAAAGTCGGGCCAACGTCCTGACTTTC.

V is TRBV27 and J is TRBJ2-2; 7 bases line up with TRBD2. The CDR3 is 11 amino acids. Per the germline V gene, CDR1 is MNHEY and CDR2 is SMNVEV (reference sequence). Losses at the gene ends were 8 bases for V and 12 bases for J; bases not matched to a gene: 6. The CDR3 loop is CASLGGTQLFF. CDR3 DNA sequence: TGTGCCAGCCTGGGGGGGACTCAGCTGTTTTTT.

As to this clone: Its ends do not fully match the called genes, so a read error is possible. The V call is TRBV2, the J call TRBJ2-7; no clear D. CDR3 length: 16 amino acids. Germline V gene data show CDR1 as SNHLY and CDR2 as FYNNEI. The CDR3 is CASREDQAPSSYEQYF. CDR3 in DNA: TGTGCCAGCAGAGAAGACCAGGCCCCGAGCTCCTACGAGCAGTACTTC.

The chain couples TRBV10-1 to TRBJ2-3, with TRBD2 matching over 9 bases. CDR3 length: 17 amino acids. Germline V gives CDR1 WNHNN, CDR2 SYGVQD (reference sequence). J gave up 3 bases and V 8 bases, and 15 bases lay outside the gene matches. CDR3: CASFLDCAGGPTDTQYF. In DNA form, the CDR3 reads TGCGCCAGCTTCCTGGATTGTGCGGGAGGGCCGACAGATACGCAGTATTTT.

The chain joins TRBV4-2 to TRBJ2-2, with a tentative D call TRBD2 (5 bases). Trimming cost V 3 bases and J 6 bases, with 11 bases left between them. CDR3 length equals 14 residues. From germline, CDR1 is LGHNA and CDR2 YNFKEQ. The chain's CDR3 is CASSHLEGSGELFF. In DNA, the CDR3 is TGTGCCAGCAGCCATCTCGAGGGTTCCGGGGAGCTGTTTTTT.

The rearrangement links TRBV10-2 to TRBJ2-7; TRBD1 might be the D (6 bases). Germline values: CDR1 WSHSY, CDR2 SAAADI. The ends were cut back, 6 bases at V and 2 bases at J, with 8 bases in the middle. CDR3 size: 12 residues. The CDR3 coding sequence is TGCGCCAGCAGGCAGGGGACCTACGAGCAGTACTTC. It is translated as CASRQGTYEQYF.

The chain combines TRBV14 with TRBJ2-7; a possible D gene is TRBD2 (6 bases). Per germline, CDR1 SGHDN and CDR2 FVKESK. This CDR3 comprises 14 residues. V was cut by 4 bases and J by 2 bases, with 12 bases left in between. The CDR3 is CASSLGSGAYEQYF. Written as DNA, the CDR3 is TGTGCCAGCAGCCTCGGTAGCGGAGCCTACGAGCAGTACTTC.

Of note for this clone: Other DNA sequences in the same sample also yield this CDR3. CDR3 sequence: CASSGLANEQFF. CDR3 bases: TGTGCCAGCAGCGGACTAGCCAATGAGCAGTTCTTC. The chain uses TRBV9 and TRBJ2-1, with TRBD2 matching over 7 bases. The CDR3 runs to 12 residues. Germline values: CDR1 SGDLS, CDR2 YYNGEE. The V gene end was trimmed by 3 bases and the J gene end by 6 bases; junction bases not matched to a gene: 0.

The gene calls are TRBV28 and TRBJ2-7; maybe TRBD2 (5 bases). The V end lost 3 bases, the J end lost 4 bases, and 10 bases lay between the germline ends. This CDR3 is 13 amino acids long. CDR1 MDHEN and CDR2 SYDVKM come from the germline V gene. In nucleotides, the CDR3 is TGTGCCAGCAGTTTTGTTGGCGGGTACGAGCAGTACTTC. Translated, it gives CASSFVGGYEQYF.

This sequence joins TRBV7-9 and TRBJ2-7; no clear D. The CDR3 is 13 amino acids. V lost 2 bases to trimming and J lost 3 bases, with 8 bases between them. Germline CDR1 and CDR2: SEHNR and FQNEAQ (reference sequence). CDR3 nucleotide sequence: TGTGCCAGCAGCTTATCGGAGCTCTACGAGCAGTACTTC. This translates into CASSLSELYEQYF. Complete variable domain (other parts from reference TRBV7-9 and TRBJ2-7): DTGVSQNPRHKITKRGQNVTFRCDPISEHNRLYWYRQTLGQGPEFLTYFQNEAQLEKSRLLSDRFSAERPKGSFSTLEIQRTEQGDSAMYLCASSLSELYEQYFGPGTRLTVT.

The V and J genes are TRBV13 and TRBJ2-2; no definite D call. V lost 2 bases to trimming and J lost 4 bases, with 17 bases between them. This CDR3 has 17 amino acids. Germline CDR1 reads PRHDT; CDR2 reads FYEKMQ (reference sequence). CDR3 nucleotide sequence: TGTGCCAGCAGCTTAAGTTCGGCAGTCTACGGCACCGGGGAGCTGTTTTTT. It is translated as CASSLSSAVYGTGELFF.

The chain is built from TRBV9 and TRBJ1-4; D is unclear. CDR1 is SGDLS, CDR2 YYNGEE, per germline. V was pared by 4 bases and J by 7 bases, with 14 bases between. The length of the CDR3 is 14 residues. DNA of the CDR3: TGTGCCAGCAGCCGCGGTGGCCACGGTGAAAAACTGTTTTTT. This translates into CASSRGGHGEKLFF.

Worth noting for this clone: Other nucleotide sequences from this sample produce the same CDR3. The rearrangement joins TRBV5-1 to TRBJ2-1; no clear D. CDR3 size: 13 residues. The V and J ends lost 0 bases and 5 bases respectively, with 6 bases between them. Germline V lookup: CDR1 SGHRS, CDR2 YFSETQ. The CDR3 loop reads CASSLVGNNEQFF. CDR3 DNA sequence: TGCGCCAGCAGCTTGGTCGGTAACAATGAGCAGTTCTTC.

The chain recombines TRBV5-5 with TRBJ1-1; D call uncertain. The CDR3 loop spans 12 amino acids. V was shortened by 1 base and J by 1 base, with 2 bases between the two germline ends. CDR1 SGHKS and CDR2 YYEKEE come from the germline V gene (reference sequence). In nucleotides, the CDR3 is TGTGCCAGCAGCTTGAGGAACACTGAAGCTTTCTTT. Its protein product is CASSLRNTEAFF.

The chain combines TRBV13 with TRBJ2-5, with D perhaps TRBD1 (5 bases). Germline V gene data show CDR1 as PRHDT and CDR2 as FYEKMQ (reference sequence). The germline V and J ends were trimmed by 4 bases and 5 bases, with 11 bases remaining between them. The CDR3 extends over 13 amino acids. CDR3 sequence reads: CASSSIDSETQYF. The CDR3 bases are TGTGCCAGCAGCTCGATAGACAGTGAGACCCAGTACTTC.

In DNA form, the CDR3 reads TGTGCCAGCAGTGGGACAGGGAGGGAGCAGTACTTC. Translation gives CASSGTGREQYF. The chain employs TRBV2 and TRBJ2-7, with 8 bases matching TRBD1. This CDR3 is built from 12 residues. V dropped 4 bases and J dropped 7; count of bases not matched to a gene: 3. Germline CDR1 and CDR2: SNHLY and FYNNEI.

The CDR3 loop is CASSYATSGSYNEQFF. The CDR3 region has the DNA TGTGCCAGCAGCTATGCGACTAGCGGCTCCTACAATGAGCAGTTCTTC. The chain carries TRBV13 and TRBJ2-1, with 9 bases aligning to TRBD2. The CDR3 has 16 amino acids. CDR1 and CDR2 (germline): PRHDT, FYEKMQ (reference sequence). V was clipped by 4 bases and J by 0 bases; unmatched bases: 4. Together with reference TRBV13 and TRBJ2-1, the CDR3 gives the full variable domain: AAGVIQSPRHLIKEKRETATLKCYPIPRHDTVYWYQQGPGQDPQFLISFYEKMQSDKGSIPDRFSAQQFSDYHSELNMSSLELGDSALYFCASSYATSGSYNEQFFGPGTRLTVL.

The chain links TRBV28 to TRBJ1-5; no clear D. V was pared by 2 bases and J by 1 base, with 12 bases between. Germline V gene lookup returns CDR1 MDHEN and CDR2 SYDVKM. There are 16 residues in the CDR3. CDR3 sequence: CASSLQSSRSNQPQHF. The CDR3 DNA follows: TGTGCCAGCAGTTTACAGTCCTCGCGCAGCAATCAGCCCCAGCATTTT.

The gene calls are TRBV30 and TRBJ2-7; D uncertain. This CDR3 has 13 residues. Trimming removed 0 bases from V and 3 bases from J, with 9 bases in between. The germline CDR1 and CDR2 sequences are GTSNPN and SVGIG (reference sequence). CDR3 DNA: TGTGCCTGGAGTGTTGGTTGGGACTACGAGCAGTACTTC. The encoded protein is CAWSVGWDYEQYF.

The chain carries TRBV4-1 and TRBJ2-7; no definite D call. CDR3 length: 15 amino acids. Germline V gene lookup returns CDR1 MGHRA and CDR2 YSYEKL. V shed 1 base and J shed 1 base, with 11 bases lying between them. The CDR3: CASSQGWGSSYEQYF. CDR3 coding DNA: TGCGCCAGCAGCCAAGGTTGGGGATCGTCCTACGAGCAGTACTTC.

This rearrangement joins TRBV4-1 to TRBJ1-1; no reliable D call. With 0 bases removed from V and 1 base from J, the gap between germline ends came to 9 bases. The CDR3 has 15 residues. Germline V lookup: CDR1 MGHRA, CDR2 YSYEKL. In nucleotides, the CDR3 is TGCGCCAGCAGCCAAGATTTAGTGGCGAACACTGAAGCTTTCTTT. Translation gives CASSQDLVANTEAFF.

This chain links TRBV7-9 with TRBJ2-7, with a weak D call TRBD1 (6 bases). The CDR3 is made up of 14 amino acids. Germline V CDR1 and CDR2: SEHNR, FQNEAQ (reference sequence). Deletions cut 5 bases from V and 3 bases from J, with 14 bases between. The DNA for the CDR3 is TGTGCCAGCAGCCTAGAGGACAGTAACTACGAGCAGTACTTC. Residues: CASSLEDSNYEQYF. The variable domain in full, with the rest retrieved from reference TRBV7-9 and TRBJ2-7, is DTGVSQNPRHKITKRGQNVTFRCDPISEHNRLYWYRQTLGQGPEFLTYFQNEAQLEKSRLLSDRFSAERPKGSFSTLEIQRTEQGDSAMYLCASSLEDSNYEQYFGPGTRLTVT.

This clone was seen once. The chain combines TRBV6-5 with TRBJ2-1; TRBD2 matches at 9 bases. CDR3 size: 14 residues. Germline CDR1 is MNHEY and CDR2 is SVGAGI. V shed 6 bases and J 6 bases; nucleotides not matched to a gene: 6. CDR3 sequence reads: CASRPGTSSNEQFF. The CDR3 DNA follows: TGTGCCAGCAGGCCCGGGACTAGCTCCAATGAGCAGTTCTTC.